The clone carrying this T cell receptor beta chain has just a few counts. Its antigen is not known. The PCR used 60 Vbeta and 13 Jbeta primers. Generated by immunoSEQ multiplex PCR, the TCRdb table keeps only in-frame clones and is missing some. The repertoire holds approximately 120,000 clones, 70% to 80% seen once, with about 3.4% in the top ten. This entry belongs to a study of cytomegalovirus exposure and HLA in healthy donors. Study-level results: TCR beta V segments were, for the most part, productive about 87% or about 30% of the time in an earlier analysis.

CDR1 is SGHRS, CDR2 YFSETQ, per germline. V lost 6 bases, J lost 3 bases, and 13 bases lay in between. The length of the CDR3 is 13 residues. The receptor was isolated from a man younger than 45 in good health and CMV-seronegative. The sequencing sample was made of PBMCs. The chain uses TRBV5-1 and TRBJ2-7, with TRBD2 as a possible D gene (5 bases). CDR3 DNA sequence: TGCGCCAGCATAGGTGAGGGAAACTACGAGCAGTACTTC. Protein sequence: CASIGEGNYEQYF.